Here is one T cell receptor beta chain with its context. Its antigen is currently not known. Within one base of it there is no much larger clone, and no base qualities were kept. The data were obtained in a study of T cell repertoires in cytomegalovirus infection (dated by TCRdb to the late 2010s). In terms of the full investigation: Alongside well-studied HLA-B-restricted epitopes, the peptide stimulations were aimed at recently identified HLA-C-restricted CMV epitopes, whose presentation resists viral immunomodulation. The HLA type of each donor mattered for the analysis, because public TCR beta signatures pointed to carriage of CMV infection along with the matching HLA type. The study at large found these results: In the ex vivo response, HLA-C-restricted CMV-specific TCR beta clonotypes were dominant, and in two of eight donors the single most frequent clonotype came from this HLA-C-restricted group. Cumulative frequency of public TCR beta family members discriminated carriers of CMV infection plus the relevant HLA type in this cohort and an independent roughly 330-donor cohort.

The treatment or condition tag for this specimen amounts to: in vitro stimulation with specific CMV peptide epitopes to enrich CMV-specific T cells. The instrument was an Illumina HiSeq 1500. TCRdb handled the public reads itself, with Q25 trimming in fastp and clone calling in MiXCR, and kept productive beta chains. Rows matching on CDR3 protein sequence are summarized as one entry with the most common DNA and genes. Present in this sample are about 310,000 distinct CDR3 sequences, around 25% of which were seen just once. Approximately 12% of the sample is taken by the ten largest. The sequence was collected from a human donor in good health (CMV status not recorded). Some clones in this sample may be carry-over from other donors' samples. Sequences were derived from cultured PBMCs, sampled from culture after CMV antigen stimulation.

Read as DNA, the sequence is TGTGCCAGCAGCGAACAGGTCGGAGGCACTGAAGCTTTCTTT. This gives the protein CASSEQVGGTEAFF. The sequence is built from TRBV9 and TRBJ1-1, with TRBD1 as a weak D call on 5 bases. Inclusive of the bounding cysteine and phenylalanine, the CDR3 is 14 residues long. The sequence is cut down to CDR3 DNA, 42 bases in frame from base 1. Cut back by 3 bases and 4 bases, the V and J ends lie 13 bases apart. The germline V gene encodes CDR1 SGDLS and CDR2 YYNGEE.